This T cell receptor beta chain is from a study of regulatory T cells in long-lasting Graves disease. This clonotype was detected ten times or more. Both iRepertoire HTBI primers and Arm-PCR of CDR3 regions were used to build the TCR beta libraries. TCRdb reanalysed the multiplex PCR reads using MiXCR and keeps one entry per CDR3 protein. The sample records over 300,000 distinct CDR3 sequences, about 20% being singletons. Described time point: persistent/refractory GD, antithyroid drugs over 5 years with positive TRAb. The TCR library was made from RNA extracted from PBMCs. This clonotype originated in a female donor with Graves disease. The sample was peripheral blood mononuclear cells (PBMCs), taken when the disease was refractory, from a patient treated with antithyroid drugs.

CDR3 nucleotide sequence: TGCAGTGCTAGATCGGGGGCCTATGGCTACACCTTC. Protein product: CSARSGAYGYTF. The rearrangement joins TRBV20-1 to TRBJ1-2; TRBD1 is a possible D gene (6 bases). The CDR3 spans 12 residues. Trimming took 2 bases from V and 4 from J, leaving 8 bases between them. The germline gives CDR1 DFQATT, CDR2 SNEGSKA (reference sequence).